The 22 T cell receptor beta chains reported below all come from one sample, sequenced in a study of T cells in Graves' hyperthyroidism and ophthalmopathy. The investigators amplified TCR beta CDR3 regions from RNA transcripts. The HTBI set primed first-round TCR CDR3 RT-PCR. Via MiXCR, TCRdb re-called the multiplex PCR reads, giving one row per CDR3 protein. The sample holds nearly 600,000 distinct CDR3 sequences, about 14% seen once. The sample consisted of blood. Receptors were obtained from a woman under 30 with Graves' ophthalmopathy.

This clonotype was observed a handful of times. The chain links TRBV9 to TRBJ1-5; 7 nucleotides agree with TRBD1. CDR1 and CDR2 from the germline V gene are SGDLS and YYNGEE. Trimming at V came to 4 bases and at J to 6 bases, leaving 7 bases not matched to a gene. The CDR3 contains 14 residues. Written as DNA, the CDR3 is TGTGCCAGCAGCCCCCGACAGGGTCGTCAGCCCCAGCATTTT. Translated, it gives CASSPRQGRQPQHF.

V and J are TRBV19 and TRBJ1-1; 7 positions agree with TRBD1. The V segment lost 5 bases and the J segment 7 bases; nucleotides outside the gene matches: 4. CDR1 and CDR2 (germline): LNHDA, SQIVND (reference sequence). This CDR3 has 12 amino acids. The DNA of the CDR3 is TGTGCCAGTAGTGCCGCAGGGGGTGAAGCTTTCTTT. Amino acids: CASSAAGGEAFF.

This chain uses TRBV25-1 with TRBJ2-2, with 7 nucleotides matching TRBD1. J lost 0 bases, V lost 0 bases, and 7 bases had no gene match. This CDR3 has 18 amino acids. Germline CDR1 MGHDK, CDR2 SYGVNS. The CDR3 DNA reads as TGTGCCAGCAGTGAATACGGGGACAGCCAGCCGAACACCGGGGAGCTGTTTTTT. It codes for CASSEYGDSQPNTGELFF.

This clonotype appeared a few times. The rearrangement joins TRBV4-1 to TRBJ1-2; D is possibly TRBD1 (5 bases). The CDR3 is made up of 14 amino acids. V lost 0 bases, J lost 4 bases, and 9 bases lay in between. The germline V gene encodes CDR1 MGHRA and CDR2 YSYEKL. CDR3 nucleotide sequence: TGCGCCAGCAGCCAAGATATGAGGGGCTATGGCTACACCTTC. Translating gives CASSQDMRGYGYTF.

The chain is built from TRBV20-1 and TRBJ1-5; D not certain. The CDR3 extends over 15 amino acids. With 3 bases removed from V and 4 bases from J, the gap between germline ends came to 16 bases. Germline V gives CDR1 DFQATT, CDR2 SNEGSKA (reference sequence). CDR3 sequence: CSASTSMEWNQPQHF. The CDR3 coding sequence is TGCAGTGCTAGTACGTCAATGGAATGGAATCAGCCCCAGCATTTT.

The genes are TRBV30 and TRBJ1-1; D possibly corresponds to TRBD1 (5 bases). CDR3 size: 20 residues. V was cut by 0 bases and J by 2 bases, with 28 bases left in between. Germline CDR1 reads GTSNPN; CDR2 reads SVGIG (reference sequence). Here the CDR3 DNA reads TGTGCCTGGAGTGTACGGAGGGGTCCGGGGCTGAGCCAGACTAACACTGAAGCTTTCTTT. Translating it yields CAWSVRRGPGLSQTNTEAFF. Complete variable domain (other parts from reference TRBV30 and TRBJ1-1): SQTIHQWPATLVQPVGSPLSLECTVEGTSNPNLYWYRQAAGRGLQLLFYSVGIGQISSEVPQNLSASRPQDRQFILSSKKLLLSDSGFYLCAWSVRRGPGLSQTNTEAFFGQGTRLTVV.

This clonotype showed up many times. DNA of the CDR3: TGTGCCAGCAGCTTGACAGGGAGCACAGATACGCAGTATTTT. This sequence encodes CASSLTGSTDTQYF. The rearrangement uses TRBV5-5 and TRBJ2-3; tentatively, D is TRBD1 (6 bases). Germline V lookup: CDR1 SGHKS, CDR2 YYEKEE (reference sequence). V was cut by 1 base and J by 0 bases, with 6 bases left in between. The CDR3 consists of 14 residues.

This clonotype showed up many times. The chain joins TRBV11-2 to TRBJ2-7; TRBD1 matches 7 bases. The germline V gene encodes CDR1 SGHAT and CDR2 FQNNGV. This CDR3 has 15 residues. V gave up 5 bases and J gave up 5 bases; unmatched junction bases: 12. The CDR3 loop is CASSATDRVIDEQYF. In DNA, the CDR3 is TGTGCCAGCAGCGCCACTGACAGGGTTATCGACGAGCAGTACTTC.

This clonotype was counted at least ten times. The CDR3 loop reads CASSFRLAGGTDEQFF. The CDR3 DNA follows: TGTGCCAGCAGCTTCAGACTAGCGGGAGGGACCGATGAGCAGTTCTTC. This sequence joins TRBV7-2 and TRBJ2-1; 14 positions match TRBD2. CDR3 length: 16 residues. Germline CDR1 reads SGHTA; CDR2 reads FQGNSA. The V gene end was trimmed by 3 bases and the J gene end by 8 bases; junction bases not matched to a gene: 6.

The chain joins TRBV4-2 to TRBJ1-5, with D tentatively TRBD1 (6 bases). Trimming left V 1 base short and J 4 bases short, with 14 bases between. The CDR3 has 16 amino acids. Per germline, CDR1 LGHNA and CDR2 YNFKEQ. The CDR3 sequence: CASSQGVQGTNQPQHF. CDR3 DNA sequence: TGTGCCAGCAGCCAAGGGGTCCAGGGGACAAATCAGCCCCAGCATTTT.

The V call is TRBV27, the J call TRBJ2-7; 8 bases align to TRBD2. V was pared by 4 bases and J by 9 bases, with 5 bases of the junction left unmatched. Germline values: CDR1 MNHEY, CDR2 SMNVEV (reference sequence). The CDR3 contains 12 residues. For the CDR3, the DNA is TGTGCCAGCAGTTACGTCGCGGGAGGGCAGTACTTC. This gives the protein CASSYVAGGQYF.

This clonotype was counted at least ten times. V is TRBV6-6 and J is TRBJ2-5; possibly TRBD1 for D (5 bases). The germline V gene has CDR1 MNHNY and CDR2 SVGAGI (reference sequence). V lost 2 bases to trimming and J lost 3 bases, with 16 bases between them. The CDR3 runs 16 residues. CDR3 DNA sequence: TGTGCCAGCAGTTACGGCCTCATCAGGGAAAAAGAGACCCAGTACTTC. Residues: CASSYGLIREKETQYF.

The sample holds many counts of this clonotype. This chain uses TRBV28 with TRBJ1-2; TRBD1 aligns across 7 bases. The CDR3 is 14 residues long. CDR1 and CDR2 (germline): MDHEN, SYDVKM. J gave up 5 bases and V 2 bases, and 5 bases lay outside the gene matches. Here the CDR3 reads CASSLGTGVYGYTF. In nucleotides, the CDR3 is TGTGCCAGCAGTTTAGGAACAGGGGTATATGGCTACACCTTC.

This clonotype was counted a few times. The chain links TRBV10-3 to TRBJ2-7, with 11 bases aligning to TRBD2. This CDR3 is built from 14 residues. Germline CDR1 is ENHRY and CDR2 is SYGVKD. Germline trimming cut 7 bases from V and 5 bases from J; bases unmatched to any gene: 7. The CDR3 reads CAINPGLAANEQYF. DNA of the CDR3: TGTGCCATCAACCCGGGACTAGCGGCTAACGAGCAGTACTTC.

This clonotype was observed a few times. The V and J genes are TRBV18 and TRBJ2-1; TRBD2 aligns across 8 bases. CDR3 length: 18 amino acids. J gave up 9 bases and V 5 bases, and 21 bases lay outside the gene matches. CDR1 and CDR2 (germline): KGHSH, LQKENI. For the CDR3, the DNA is TGTGCCAGCTCAAGGGCACCGTGGACTAGCACTCCCACAATTGAGCAGTTCTTC. It is translated as CASSRAPWTSTPTIEQFF.

There are a few counts of this clonotype. Here the CDR3 DNA reads TGTGCCAGCAGCTTGATGGACCGCGGGGAGCAGTACTTC. It yields the protein CASSLMDRGEQYF. The chain carries TRBV5-4 and TRBJ2-7, with D perhaps matching TRBD2 (5 bases). The length of the CDR3 is 13 residues. Trimming cost V 1 base and J 7 bases, with 12 bases left between them. Germline assignment: CDR1 SGHNT and CDR2 YYREEE (reference sequence).

A few counts support this clonotype. The V call is TRBV19, the J call TRBJ1-3; D not certain. Germline CDR1 LNHDA, CDR2 SQIVND (reference sequence). The length of the CDR3 is 14 residues. Trimming pared 0 bases from V and 8 bases from J, leaving 11 bases between. The CDR3 reads CASSIDGSIDTIYF. CDR3 DNA sequence: TGTGCCAGTAGTATAGACGGCTCGATTGACACCATATATTTT. Drawing the rest from reference TRBV19 and TRBJ1-3, the complete variable domain is DGGITQSPKYLFRKEGQNVTLSCEQNLNHDAMYWYRQDPGQGLRLIYYSQIVNDFQKGDIAEGYSVSREKKESFPLTVTSAQKNPTAFYLCASSIDGSIDTIYFGEGSWLTVV.

The genes are TRBV28 and TRBJ1-2; no definite D call. The CDR3 extends over 12 amino acids. Between the trimmed V and J ends, which lost 1 base and 11 bases, there was a span of 11 bases. CDR1 MDHEN and CDR2 SYDVKM come from the germline V gene. The CDR3 sequence is CASSLLRLWYTF. In nucleotides, the CDR3 is TGTGCCAGCAGTTTATTAAGGCTGTGGTACACCTTC.

This clonotype was seen a handful of times. V is TRBV2 and J is TRBJ2-7; D is possibly TRBD2 (5 bases). The germline CDR1 and CDR2 sequences are SNHLY and FYNNEI. This CDR3 comprises 15 residues. V was clipped by 6 bases and J by 6 bases, with 21 bases between them. The CDR3 DNA reads as TGTGCCAGCAGCCAAAAAGGACGTACCCGGGGCGAGCAGTACTTC. Translated: CASSQKGRTRGEQYF.

This clonotype was seen a handful of times. The chain couples TRBV29-1 to TRBJ2-3; D might be TRBD1 (6 bases). The V end was cut by 2 bases, the J end by 4 bases, with 13 bases between. The CDR3 loop spans 14 amino acids. CDR1 and CDR2 from the germline V gene are SQVTM and ANQGSEA. The CDR3 loop is CSVEPRQAADTQYF. The CDR3 DNA reads as TGCAGCGTTGAACCTCGACAGGCAGCAGATACGCAGTATTTT.

This chain joins TRBV6-1 and TRBJ2-6; a weak D match, TRBD2 (5 bases). Germline V gene sequence: CDR1 MNHNS, CDR2 SASEGT. Deletions cut 7 bases from V and 0 bases from J, with 10 bases between. This CDR3 has 15 residues. The chain's CDR3 is CASISAGSGANVLTF. In DNA, the CDR3 is TGTGCCAGCATCTCGGCGGGCTCTGGGGCCAACGTCCTGACTTTC.

The V gene is TRBV5-6, the J gene TRBJ1-2, with TRBD1 identical over 10 bases. V shed 2 bases and J 3 bases; nucleotides not matched to a gene: 4. This CDR3 contains 15 residues. The germline V gene has CDR1 SGHDT and CDR2 YYEEEE. This chain's CDR3 is CASSLRDRGYYGYTF. For the CDR3, the DNA is TGTGCCAGCAGCTTACGGGACAGGGGTTACTATGGCTACACCTTC.